The clone carrying this TCR beta chain occurred a few times. Its antigen is unknown. Every isolated RNA sample was fully reverse transcribed, so sequencing captured expressed TCRB transcripts. Only in-frame clones appear in the TCRdb table, and some are missing; sequencing was by immunoSEQ multiplex PCR. Of 550,000 to 850,000 clones listed, around 15% were seen once; the top ten hold 0.02% to 0.025%. This CDR3 region has 16 residues. In germline, CDR1 is SGHTA, CDR2 FQGNSA. The V and J ends lost 4 bases and 1 base, in that order; junction bases with no gene match: 3. This entry comes from a study of beta chain features in type 1 diabetes. Notes on the study in general: There was a moderate but significant shortening of TCRB CDR3s in all four CD4+ subsets of Type 1 diabetes patients.

The clonotype originates from a man between 18 and 35 years old with type 1 diabetes. Specimen: naive CD4+ T cells from blood. V and J are TRBV7-2 and TRBJ2-1; 11 positions agree with TRBD2. CDR3 nucleotides: TGTGCCAGCAGCTCAGCTAGCGGGGGGTCCTACAATGAGCAGTTCTTC. It yields the protein CASSSASGGSYNEQFF.